This passage covers 28 T cell receptor beta chains from one sample sequenced in a study of identical twins' blood T cells (dated by TCRdb to about 2013). The library was built by means of 5' RACE. The reads were generated on an Illumina Genome Analyzer IIx. Using fastp trimming at Q25 and MiXCR clonotype assembly, TCRdb reanalyzed the public sequencing data and kept in-frame beta chains. CDR3 protein duplicates are merged, each entry listing the most common genes and DNA. Within this sample are under 400 distinct CDR3 sequences, with about 61% of them counted one time only. Roughly two fifths of the sample rests with the top ten. Sequenced material: PBMCs. Receptors originate from a woman aged 18-49 years in good health.

To note about this clonotype: Compared with germline, one end of the junction differs, possibly owing to a read error. The chain joins TRBV7-7 to TRBJ2-1, with TRBD2 identical over 9 bases. Germline CDR1 SSHAT, CDR2 FNYEAQ (reference sequence). The CDR3 totals 15 residues. The CDR3, as DNA: TGTGCTAGCAGCCCGGGACTAGCAGCTTACAATGAGCAGTTCTTC. This translates into CASSPGLAAYNEQFF.

This rearrangement joins TRBV14 to TRBJ1-2, with D possibly TRBD1 on 5 matching bases. CDR3 length: 14 residues. Trimming stripped 4 bases from V and 6 bases from J, with 15 bases between. Germline CDR1 SGHDN, CDR2 FVKESK. CDR3 sequence (DNA): TGTGCCAGCAGCCCTCCCGGGGCTGTACATGGCTACACCTTC. Translating gives CASSPPGAVHGYTF.

A single count supports this clonotype. CDR3 sequence: CAWSIGGSSYNEQFF. In DNA, the CDR3 is TGTGCCTGGAGCATAGGCGGCTCCTCCTACAATGAGCAGTTCTTC. This sequence joins TRBV30 and TRBJ2-1; D gene unclear. Germline-derived CDR1 and CDR2 are GTSNPN and SVGIG (reference sequence). The CDR3 is made up of 15 amino acids. The V end lost 3 bases, the J end lost 0 bases, and 12 bases lay between the germline ends.

This clonotype occurred a few times. The chain joins TRBV28 to TRBJ1-1; 9 nucleotides match TRBD1. With 4 bases clipped from V and 5 bases from J, the junction kept 14 bases outside the gene matches. Per germline, CDR1 MDHEN and CDR2 SYDVKM. This CDR3 spans 17 amino acids. CDR3 region: CASSYLYRGHRVTEAFF. The CDR3 coding sequence is TGTGCCAGCAGTTACCTGTACAGGGGGCATAGAGTGACTGAAGCTTTCTTT.

The chain employs TRBV4-2 and TRBJ1-1; D ambiguous. V was clipped by 5 bases and J by 1 base, with 8 bases between them. The CDR3 consists of 13 residues. The germline V gene has CDR1 LGHNA and CDR2 YNFKEQ. For the CDR3, the DNA is TGTGCCAGCAGCTCAGGAGAGAACACTGAAGCTTTCTTT. This gives the protein CASSSGENTEAFF.

The gene calls are TRBV7-2 and TRBJ2-7; TRBD1 might be the D (5 bases). V was pared by 6 bases and J by 0 bases, with 12 bases between. The CDR3 runs 14 residues. Germline V gene data show CDR1 as SGHTA and CDR2 as FQGNSA. CDR3 bases: TGTGCCAGCAGGAGTGGACAAACCTCCTACGAGCAGTACTTC. Translating it yields CASRSGQTSYEQYF.

This CDR3 is CAISEGGNTIYF. In nucleotides, the CDR3 is TGTGCCATCAGTGAGGGGGGAAACACCATATATTTT. The chain couples TRBV10-3 to TRBJ1-3; no clear D gene. Germline CDR1 ENHRY, CDR2 SYGVKD. V dropped 2 bases and J dropped 4 bases, with 3 bases sitting between them. The CDR3 sequence is 12 residues long.

The V gene is TRBV7-9, the J gene TRBJ1-1, with no clear D. The CDR3 spans 13 residues. V lost 2 bases and J 1 base, leaving 5 bases between the germline ends. Germline V lookup: CDR1 SEHNR, CDR2 FQNEAQ (reference sequence). CDR3 coding DNA: TGTGCCAGCAGCTTATGGACGAACACTGAAGCTTTCTTT. Its protein product is CASSLWTNTEAFF.

V usage is TRBV7-3 and J usage is TRBJ1-1; no firm D call. CDR1 SGHTA and CDR2 FQGTGA come from the germline V gene. Trimming left V 5 bases short and J 2 bases short, with 15 bases between. The CDR3 loop spans 15 amino acids. The CDR3: CASSLGPWANTEAFF. In nucleotides, the CDR3 is TGTGCCAGCAGCCTAGGACCCTGGGCTAACACTGAAGCTTTCTTT.

The chain has TRBV6-2 or TRBV6-3 and TRBJ1-1; 7 bases agree with TRBD1. The trim removed 9 bases at V and 0 bases at J, leaving 4 bases unmatched. Looked up from germline, CDR1 is MNHEY and CDR2 is SVGEGT. CDR3 length: 13 residues. The CDR3 bases are TGTGCCAGTACAGGGGAACTGAACACTGAAGCTTTCTTT. Protein product: CASTGELNTEAFF.

The chain combines TRBV2 with TRBJ1-5, with TRBD1 matching 7 bases. J gave up 1 base and V 1 base, and 1 base lay outside the gene matches. Germline CDR1 is SNHLY and CDR2 is FYNNEI. CDR3 length: 15 residues. This CDR3 is CASSEEGASNQPQHF. In DNA, the CDR3 is TGTGCCAGCAGTGAAGAGGGGGCGAGCAATCAGCCCCAGCATTTT.

This clonotype was picked up a small number of times. This chain connects TRBV7-3 to TRBJ1-3; D possibly corresponds to TRBD1 (5 bases). The V gene's germline CDR1 is SGHTA and CDR2 FQGTGA. The ends were cut back, 5 bases at V and 2 bases at J, with 10 bases in the middle. The length of the CDR3 is 14 residues. The CDR3 spells CASSPRDPGNTIYF. CDR3 DNA: TGTGCCAGCAGCCCCAGGGACCCTGGAAACACCATATATTTT.

V and J are TRBV11-2 and TRBJ1-2; D remains ambiguous. The V and J ends lost 1 base and 8 bases respectively, with 20 bases between them. Germline assignment: CDR1 SGHAT and CDR2 FQNNGV. There are 16 residues in the CDR3. Here the CDR3 DNA reads TGTGCCAGCAGCTTAGTCTTAACCGGGCAGCCACACGGCTACACCTTC. Translating gives CASSLVLTGQPHGYTF.

Only a few counts were recorded for this clonotype. The chain carries TRBV6-5 and TRBJ1-2; TRBD1 aligns across 7 bases. The V gene's germline CDR1 is MNHEY and CDR2 SVGAGI. The CDR3 runs to 15 residues. The V and J ends lost 2 bases and 6 bases, in that order; junction bases with no gene match: 9. The DNA of the CDR3 is TGTGCCAGCAGTTACATGGCAGGGGGTGCTGATGGCTACACCTTC. The encoded protein is CASSYMAGGADGYTF.

This clonotype is classed as hyperexpanded. This chain joins TRBV6-5 and TRBJ1-2, with 9 bases matching TRBD1. The CDR3 runs to 13 residues. Trimming at V came to 7 bases and at J to 3 bases, leaving 3 bases not matched to a gene. Germline lookup yields CDR1 MNHEY and CDR2 SVGAGI. CDR3 in amino acids: CASKQGADYGYTF. Here the CDR3 DNA reads TGTGCCAGCAAACAGGGGGCAGACTATGGCTACACCTTC.

The chain has TRBV7-9 and TRBJ2-7; unclear D gene. Trimming shortened V by 1 base and J by 5 bases, and 6 bases separated the two germline ends. Per germline, CDR1 SEHNR and CDR2 FQNEAQ (reference sequence). The CDR3 runs 12 residues. The CDR3 sequence: CASSLVLNEQYF. The CDR3 DNA reads as TGTGCCAGCAGCTTAGTTCTGAACGAGCAGTACTTC.

V is TRBV12-3 or TRBV12-4 and J is TRBJ1-2, with 7 bases lining up with TRBD1. Unmatched junction bases numbered 9, after V lost 5 bases and J lost 6 bases. The CDR3 spans 14 residues. The CDR3 loop is CASSQLDRADGYTF. CDR3 DNA: TGTGCCAGCAGTCAACTCGACAGGGCAGATGGCTACACCTTC.

The chain carries TRBV10-1 and TRBJ2-1, with TRBD2 matching over 7 bases. The CDR3 sequence is 15 residues long. Germline loops: CDR1 WNHNN, CDR2 SYGVQD (reference sequence). V was pared by 3 bases and J by 4 bases, with 6 bases of the junction left unmatched. This CDR3 is CASSDGASGYNEQFF. The CDR3 DNA reads TGCGCCAGCAGTGATGGCGCTAGCGGATACAATGAGCAGTTCTTC.

Notes on this clonotype: The junction departs from germline at one end; a sequencing error may be responsible. The V call is TRBV29-1, the J call TRBJ1-2, with no clear D. Germline CDR1 and CDR2: SQVTM and ANQGSEA. CDR3 length: 13 residues. The CDR3 loop reads CSVPWVFNYAYTF. CDR3 sequence (DNA): TGCAGCGTTCCTTGGGTTTTTAACTATGCCTACACCTTC. The complete variable domain, with remaining parts taken from reference TRBV29-1 and TRBJ1-2, reads SAVISQKPSRDICQRGTSLTIQCQVDSQVTMMFWYRQQPGQSLTLIATANQGSEATYESGFVIDKFPISRPNLTFSTLTVSNMSPEDSSIYLCSVPWVFNYAYTFGSGTRLTVV.

The chain is built from TRBV20-1 and TRBJ1-2; possible D gene TRBD1, 6 bases. V lost 2 bases, J lost 4 bases, and 8 bases lay in between. CDR3 length: 12 residues. Germline V gives CDR1 DFQATT, CDR2 SNEGSKA (reference sequence). The CDR3 DNA reads as TGCAGTGCTAGACCCAGGGGCTATGGCTACACCTTC. Encoded protein: CSARPRGYGYTF.

This clonotype has just one count. J is TRBJ1-2 and V is TRBV11-3; D possibly corresponds to TRBD1 (6 bases). Germline lookup yields CDR1 SGHNT and CDR2 YENEEA. Trimming removed 1 base from V and 9 bases from J, with 9 bases in between. This CDR3 contains 12 residues. CDR3: CASSLGGQSYTF. The CDR3 DNA reads as TGTGCCAGCAGCTTAGGGGGGCAGAGCTACACCTTC.

This clonotype was seen only a few times. The chain is built from TRBV7-2 and TRBJ1-1; no clear D gene. The CDR3 runs 15 residues. Germline CDR1 reads SGHTA; CDR2 reads FQGNSA. The V gene lost 1 base and the J gene lost 0 bases, with 9 bases spanning the gap. As DNA, the CDR3 is TGTGCCAGCAGCTTAGGTCCAGACGTGAACACTGAAGCTTTCTTT. It translates to CASSLGPDVNTEAFF.

J is TRBJ1-2 and V is TRBV30; 7 bases fit TRBD1. CDR1 is GTSNPN, CDR2 SVGIG, per germline (reference sequence). The CDR3 is made up of 15 amino acids. With 3 bases clipped from V and 7 bases from J, the junction kept 14 bases outside the gene matches. CDR3 protein: CAWSKIPSRGSGYTF. CDR3 DNA: TGTGCCTGGAGCAAGATTCCATCCAGGGGGTCTGGCTACACCTTC.

As for this clonotype: The junction departs from germline at one end; a sequencing error may be responsible. DNA for the CDR3: TGTGTCAGCAGTGCCCAGGGTTCGTCTGGCTACACCTTC. It translates to CVSSAQGSSGYTF. The chain uses TRBV2 and TRBJ1-2; D is perhaps TRBD1 (5 bases). Germline V gene data show CDR1 as SNHLY and CDR2 as FYNNEI. The CDR3 extends over 13 amino acids.

Comment on this clonotype: One end of the junction does not line up with germline, which may come from a read error. This rearrangement joins TRBV6-4 to TRBJ1-4; 11 bases match TRBD1. There are 14 residues in the CDR3. From germline, CDR1 is MRHNA and CDR2 SNTAGT. Written as DNA, the CDR3 is TGCGCCAGCAGTCCGGACAGGGGGCTCGAAAAACTGTTTTTT. It codes for CASSPDRGLEKLFF.

V is TRBV9 and J is TRBJ2-1; 9 bases are shared with TRBD2. Germline values: CDR1 SGDLS, CDR2 YYNGEE. The CDR3 totals 20 residues. V lost 0 bases to trimming and J lost 4 bases; unmatched junction nucleotides: 17. The CDR3 sequence: CASSVAPNLFLAGQYNEQFF. The CDR3 DNA reads TGTGCCAGCAGCGTAGCCCCAAATCTCTTCCTAGCGGGGCAATACAATGAGCAGTTCTTC.

This clonotype was seen a single time. One end of the junction does not line up with germline, which may come from a read error. The chain combines TRBV6-5 with TRBJ1-4, with 7 bases aligning to TRBD1. CDR1 MNHEY and CDR2 SVGAGI come from the germline V gene. The CDR3 extends over 20 amino acids. As DNA, the CDR3 is TGTGCCAGCAGTTACTCGAGTCCTGGGGACAGTTTGACAACTAACGAAAAACTGTTTTTT. Translating gives CASSYSSPGDSLTTNEKLFF.

This clonotype was observed a single time. This chain links TRBV10-1 with TRBJ1-5; D ambiguous. Between the trimmed V and J ends, which lost 8 bases and 0 bases, there was a span of 8 bases. The CDR3 loop spans 13 amino acids. The V gene's germline CDR1 is WNHNN and CDR2 SYGVQD (reference sequence). CDR3 region: CASVSSSNQPQHF. The CDR3, as DNA: TGCGCCAGCGTAAGCAGTAGCAATCAGCCCCAGCATTTT.